The next 24 T cell receptor beta chains were all read from a single sample in a study of blood T cell repertoires in COVID-19. The table came from immunoSEQ multiplex PCR; TCRdb's copy has only in-frame clones and leaves some out. The sample includes 85,000 to 90,000 clones, about 86% of them seen just once. The specimen was peripheral blood. These receptors came from an older man with active or convalescent COVID-19.

The chain is built from TRBV7-9 and TRBJ2-7; perhaps TRBD1 as D (6 bases). The CDR3 has 12 residues. Germline CDR1 SEHNR, CDR2 FQNEAQ (reference sequence). V was pared by 1 base and J by 8 bases, with 9 bases between. The CDR3 bases are TGTGCCAGCAGCTTAGGTAGGGACAAGCAGTACTTC. This encodes CASSLGRDKQYF.

This clone was detected once. The rearrangement uses TRBV6-5 and TRBJ2-2; 8 bases match TRBD2. Germline values: CDR1 MNHEY, CDR2 SVGAGI. This CDR3 region has 15 residues. V was clipped by 3 bases and J by 5 bases; unmatched bases: 5. In DNA form, the CDR3 reads TGTGCCAGCAGTTATGGAGCGGGAGTTACCGGGGAGCTGTTTTTT. It codes for CASSYGAGVTGELFF.

The chain carries TRBV28 and TRBJ1-2; D perhaps matches TRBD1 (5 bases). Germline values: CDR1 MDHEN, CDR2 SYDVKM. The ends were cut back, 5 bases at V and 4 bases at J, with 17 bases in the middle. The CDR3 is 15 amino acids. The DNA of the CDR3 is TGTGCCAGCAGTCCCTCCAGTCGGGGGTTCTATGGCTACACCTTC. It specifies CASSPSSRGFYGYTF.

The J gene is TRBJ2-7, the V gene TRBV7-3, with D perhaps matching TRBD2 (6 bases). Per germline, CDR1 SGHTA and CDR2 FQGTGA. CDR3 length: 12 amino acids. Trimming cost V 2 bases and J 5 bases, with 7 bases left between them. The CDR3 nucleotides are TGTGCCAGCAGCTTAGGCGGGGACGAGCAGTACTTC. This encodes CASSLGGDEQYF. Full variable domain (rest looked up from reference TRBV7-3 and TRBJ2-7): GAGVSQTPSNKVTEKGKYVELRCDPISGHTALYWYRQSLGQGPEFLIYFQGTGAADDSGLPNDRFFAVRPEGSVSTLKIQRTERGDSAVYLCASSLGGDEQYFGPGTRLTVT.

V is TRBV7-9 and J is TRBJ2-1; D is uncertain. CDR1 is SEHNR and CDR2 is FQNEAQ in the germline V gene (reference sequence). V lost 1 base, J lost 6 bases, and 7 bases lay in between. This CDR3 comprises 13 residues. CDR3 residues: CASSLGSGNEQFF. In DNA form, the CDR3 reads TGTGCCAGCAGCTTAGGGTCCGGCAATGAGCAGTTCTTC.

The chain links TRBV4-3 to TRBJ2-1, with 10 bases matching TRBD2. The CDR3 contains 17 residues. Germline assignment: CDR1 LGHNA and CDR2 YSLEER. V gave up 1 base and J gave up 7 bases; unmatched junction bases: 10. This chain's CDR3 is CASSQVVAGGYFNEQFF. CDR3 DNA sequence: TGCGCCAGCAGCCAAGTAGTAGCGGGAGGTTACTTTAATGAGCAGTTCTTC.

The chain uses TRBV6-5 and TRBJ2-7, with TRBD1 matching over 7 bases. V was pared by 2 bases and J by 6 bases, with 13 bases of the junction left unmatched. Germline CDR1 and CDR2: MNHEY and SVGAGI. The CDR3 spans 16 residues. The CDR3 is CASSYTLTGKLSEQYF. For the CDR3, the DNA is TGTGCCAGCAGTTACACGCTGACAGGGAAACTCTCCGAGCAGTACTTC.

The rearrangement links TRBV7-2 to TRBJ1-1; a weak D match, TRBD1 (6 bases). CDR1 and CDR2 from the germline V gene are SGHTA and FQGNSA. There are 15 residues in the CDR3. V lost 5 bases to trimming and J lost 3 bases, with 16 bases between them. The CDR3 sequence: CASSPQLQGYTEAFF. CDR3 bases: TGTGCCAGCAGCCCGCAGCTACAGGGTTACACTGAAGCTTTCTTT. The whole variable domain, filled in from reference TRBV7-2 and TRBJ1-1, reads GAGVSQSPSNKVTEKGKDVELRCDPISGHTALYWYRQSLGQGLEFLIYFQGNSAPDKSGLPSDRFSAERTGGSVSTLTIQRTQQEDSAVYLCASSPQLQGYTEAFFGQGTRLTVV.

The V call is TRBV27, the J call TRBJ2-7; 11 bases are a match to TRBD2. The germline CDR1 and CDR2 sequences are MNHEY and SMNVEV (reference sequence). J was trimmed by 4 bases and V by 4 bases; bases with no gene match: 9. The CDR3 is 16 residues long. The CDR3 is CASSSGLAAFTYEQYF. CDR3 in DNA: TGTGCCAGCAGTTCGGGACTAGCGGCCTTCACGTACGAGCAGTACTTC.

The CDR3 protein is CASKGGGQETQYF. CDR3 nucleotide sequence: TGTGCCAGCAAAGGTGGGGGGCAAGAGACCCAGTACTTC. The chain couples TRBV28 to TRBJ2-5; TRBD2 is a possible D gene (6 bases). The V gene's germline CDR1 is MDHEN and CDR2 SYDVKM. V gave up 7 bases and J gave up 2 bases, with 11 bases separating them. The CDR3 has 13 residues.

The chain is built from TRBV7-3 and TRBJ2-3; D remains unclear. CDR1 and CDR2 from the germline V gene are SGHTA and FQGTGA. CDR3 size: 14 residues. V was cut by 4 bases and J by 9 bases, with 17 bases left in between. The CDR3 nucleotides read TGTGCCAGCAGCTCCGACCCCTGGGCAAAGACGCAGTATTTT. Residues: CASSSDPWAKTQYF.

The chain carries TRBV6-5 and TRBJ1-2; the match to TRBD1 covers 8 bases. Unmatched junction bases numbered 7, after V lost 6 bases and J lost 4 bases. The length of the CDR3 is 14 residues. In germline, CDR1 is MNHEY, CDR2 SVGAGI. CDR3 protein: CASSPGTGSYGYTF. CDR3 in DNA: TGTGCCAGCAGCCCCGGGACAGGTAGCTATGGCTACACCTTC.

The J gene is TRBJ2-7, the V gene TRBV4-1; D perhaps matches TRBD2 (6 bases). The germline CDR1 and CDR2 sequences are MGHRA and YSYEKL. This CDR3 contains 18 residues. V dropped 0 bases and J dropped 1 base, with 19 bases sitting between them. The CDR3 nucleotides read TGCGCCAGCAGCCAAGATCCTCGGAGACTAGTGGAGTCCTACGAGCAGTACTTC. It yields the protein CASSQDPRRLVESYEQYF.

This clone occurred a few times. The chain has TRBV5-8 and TRBJ1-1, with D perhaps TRBD1 (5 bases). V lost 0 bases and J lost 7, with 10 bases in between. Germline values: CDR1 SGHTS, CDR2 YDEGEE. CDR3 length: 13 amino acids. CDR3 amino acids: CASSLGWGSEAFF. CDR3 nucleotides: TGTGCCAGCAGCTTGGGGTGGGGCAGTGAAGCTTTCTTT.

The chain couples TRBV28 to TRBJ1-4, with no clear D. V lost 7 bases and J 4 bases, leaving 10 bases between the germline ends. Germline assignment: CDR1 MDHEN and CDR2 SYDVKM. This CDR3 has 13 amino acids. DNA of the CDR3: TGTGCCAGCAAAATACAGCATAATGAAAAACTGTTTTTT. This codes for CASKIQHNEKLFF.

The chain employs TRBV5-4 and TRBJ2-5; 10 positions agree with TRBD2. The CDR3 length is 15 residues. Losses at the gene ends were 1 base for V and 4 bases for J; bases not matched to a gene: 4. In germline, CDR1 is SGHNT, CDR2 YYREEE (reference sequence). The CDR3 region is CASSLKVAGGETQYF. CDR3 DNA sequence: TGTGCCAGCAGCTTGAAGGTAGCGGGAGGAGAGACCCAGTACTTC.

The V call is TRBV28, the J call TRBJ2-4; TRBD1 might be the D (7 bases). Per germline, CDR1 MDHEN and CDR2 SYDVKM. The CDR3 spans 13 residues. Trimming cost V 7 bases and J 7 bases, with 14 bases left between them. CDR3 in amino acids: CASTTTGRNIQYF. The CDR3 nucleotides read TGTGCCAGCACAACGACAGGGAGGAACATTCAGTACTTC.

This clone has more than one count but fewer than ten. The chain links TRBV11-2 to TRBJ1-5; 7 bases agree with TRBD1. The germline CDR1 and CDR2 sequences are SGHAT and FQNNGV. The V gene end was trimmed by 5 bases and the J gene end by 9 bases; junction bases not matched to a gene: 10. The CDR3 has 14 residues. CDR3 region: CASSRRAGGSPQHF. CDR3 nucleotides: TGTGCCAGCAGCCGTCGGGCAGGGGGATCGCCCCAGCATTTT.

The chain is built from TRBV10-3 and TRBJ2-1; possible D gene TRBD2, 7 bases. Germline loops: CDR1 ENHRY, CDR2 SYGVKD. V was shortened by 11 bases and J by 9 bases, with 17 bases between the two germline ends. The CDR3 runs to 12 residues. This CDR3 reads CASGGPAGEQFF. DNA for the CDR3: TGTGCCTCCGGGGGGCCAGCCGGTGAGCAGTTCTTC.

The CDR3 region has the DNA TGTGCCAGCCGACACCGGGACAACTCTAACTATGGCTACACCTTC. Its protein is CASRHRDNSNYGYTF. The J gene is TRBJ1-2, the V gene TRBV19; possibly TRBD1 for D (6 bases). CDR3 length: 15 residues. CDR1 and CDR2 from the germline V gene are LNHDA and SQIVND (reference sequence). Trimming pared 9 bases from V and 0 bases from J, leaving 17 bases between.

This chain joins TRBV27 and TRBJ2-1, with TRBD1 matching 8 bases. In germline, CDR1 is MNHEY, CDR2 SMNVEV (reference sequence). The CDR3 is made up of 12 amino acids. V lost 4 bases to trimming and J lost 12 bases; unmatched junction nucleotides: 5. CDR3 DNA sequence: TGTGCCAGCAGTTCACAGGGGGGTGGGCAGTTCTTC. Protein: CASSSQGGGQFF.

The rearrangement links TRBV19 to TRBJ2-1, with D possibly matching TRBD1 (6 bases). With 2 bases removed from V and 9 bases from J, the gap between germline ends came to 11 bases. This CDR3 is built from 13 residues. From germline, CDR1 is LNHDA and CDR2 SQIVND (reference sequence). This CDR3 reads CASSITGYGEQFF. CDR3 DNA: TGTGCCAGTAGTATAACAGGGTACGGTGAGCAGTTCTTC.

The gene calls are TRBV7-8 and TRBJ2-1; TRBD2 might be the D (7 bases). CDR1 and CDR2 from the germline V gene are SGHVS and FQNEAQ. V was cut by 7 bases and J by 5 bases, with 18 bases left in between. The CDR3 runs to 15 residues. This chain's CDR3 is CASTKGGLANNEQFF. CDR3 nucleotides: TGTGCCAGCACAAAGGGGGGGCTAGCCAACAATGAGCAGTTCTTC.

The rearrangement joins TRBV2 to TRBJ2-4; 8 nucleotides line up with TRBD1. Germline CDR1 is SNHLY and CDR2 is FYNNEI. Losses at the gene ends were 0 bases for V and 3 bases for J; bases not matched to a gene: 7. The length of the CDR3 is 17 residues. The CDR3 region has the DNA TGTGCCAGCAGTGAAGCAGGGACAGGATGGGGCAAAAACATTCAGTACTTC. Its protein product is CASSEAGTGWGKNIQYF.